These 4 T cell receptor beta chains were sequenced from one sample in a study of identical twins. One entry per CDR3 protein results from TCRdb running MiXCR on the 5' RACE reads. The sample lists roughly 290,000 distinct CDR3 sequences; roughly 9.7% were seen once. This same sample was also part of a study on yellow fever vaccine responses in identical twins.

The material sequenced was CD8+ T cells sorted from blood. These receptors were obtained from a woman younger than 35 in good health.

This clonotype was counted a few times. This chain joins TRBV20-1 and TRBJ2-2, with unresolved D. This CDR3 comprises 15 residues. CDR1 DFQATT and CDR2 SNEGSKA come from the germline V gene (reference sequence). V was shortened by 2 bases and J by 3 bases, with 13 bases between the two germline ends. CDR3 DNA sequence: TGCAGTGCTAGACCCCCGGACCGGGACACCGGGGAGCTGTTTTTT. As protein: CSARPPDRDTGELFF.

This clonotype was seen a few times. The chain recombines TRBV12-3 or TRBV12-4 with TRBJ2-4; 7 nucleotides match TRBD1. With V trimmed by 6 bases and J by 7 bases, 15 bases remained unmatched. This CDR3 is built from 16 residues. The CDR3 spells CASSPDSDRWWNIQYF. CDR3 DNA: TGTGCCAGCAGCCCTGACTCGGACAGGTGGTGGAACATTCAGTACTTC.

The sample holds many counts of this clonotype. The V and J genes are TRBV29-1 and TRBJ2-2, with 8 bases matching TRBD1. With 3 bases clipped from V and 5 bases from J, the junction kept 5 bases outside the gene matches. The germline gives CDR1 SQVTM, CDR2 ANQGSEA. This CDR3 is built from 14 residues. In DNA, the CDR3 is TGCAGCGTTGACGCGGACAGGGAAACCGGGGAGCTGTTTTTT. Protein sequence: CSVDADRETGELFF.

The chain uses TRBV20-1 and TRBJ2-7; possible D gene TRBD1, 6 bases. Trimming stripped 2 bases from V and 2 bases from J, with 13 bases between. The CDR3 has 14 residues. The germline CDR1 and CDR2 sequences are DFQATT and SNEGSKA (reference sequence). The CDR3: CSARLRQDPYEQYF. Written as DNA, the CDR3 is TGCAGTGCTAGATTGCGACAGGACCCCTACGAGCAGTACTTC.